These 5 T cell receptor beta chains were all obtained from the same sample, sequenced in a study of blood T cell repertoires in COVID-19. Repertoires were generated with immunoSEQ multiplex PCR, while TCRdb's copy carries only in-frame clones and drops some. The repertoire holds around 100,000 clones, with approximately 80% as singletons. The sample was peripheral blood. Source of these receptors: a man between 65 and 80 years old with active or convalescent COVID-19.

The V call is TRBV9, the J call TRBJ1-2, with 7 positions matching TRBD1. Per the germline V gene, CDR1 is SGDLS and CDR2 is YYNGEE. The CDR3 has 13 amino acids. J lost 4 bases, V lost 4 bases, and 4 bases had no gene match. This CDR3 is CASSPRQGYGYTF. DNA of the CDR3: TGTGCCAGCAGCCCAAGACAGGGCTATGGCTACACCTTC.

Points on this clone: One end of the junction varies from germline; a read error may be responsible. This chain joins TRBV7-7 and TRBJ2-5; TRBD2 matches 14 bases. The CDR3 loop spans 16 amino acids. Looked up from germline, CDR1 is SSHAT and CDR2 is FNYEAQ (reference sequence). The CDR3 nucleotides are TGTGCTAGCAGCTCAGGGGGACTAGCGGGAGCAGAGACCCAGTACTTC. This encodes CASSSGGLAGAETQYF.

The chain links TRBV30 to TRBJ2-1, with D tentatively TRBD1 (5 bases). This CDR3 has 13 residues. The V and J ends lost 0 bases and 9 bases respectively, with 12 bases between them. Germline V gene data show CDR1 as GTSNPN and CDR2 as SVGIG (reference sequence). The DNA for the CDR3 is TGTGCCTGGAGTGTAATAGTCCAGGGTGAGCAGTTCTTC. It is translated as CAWSVIVQGEQFF.

The chain recombines TRBV3-1 (or the pseudogene TRBV3-2) with TRBJ1-3; 11 nucleotides line up with TRBD1. From germline, CDR1 is LGHDT and CDR2 YNNKEL (reference sequence). The V gene end was trimmed by 4 bases and the J gene end by 8 bases; junction bases not matched to a gene: 4. CDR3 length equals 14 residues. The CDR3 DNA reads TGTGCCAGCAGCCCGGACAGGGGGCTGGACACCATATATTTT. Protein: CASSPDRGLDTIYF.

This chain uses TRBV19 with TRBJ2-1; perhaps TRBD1 as D (5 bases). V was cut by 9 bases and J by 0 bases, with 15 bases left in between. The CDR3 totals 15 residues. From germline, CDR1 is LNHDA and CDR2 SQIVND (reference sequence). The DNA for the CDR3 is TGTGCCAGGGAGACAGATAGGAGCTCCTACAATGAGCAGTTCTTC. Its protein is CARETDRSSYNEQFF.